The source of this T cell receptor beta chain is a study of neurological immune-mediated disorders. Study-level results: Private repertoires in all groups were suggested by the absence of shared CDR3 amino acid sequences among expanded clones across subjects.

This clonotype occurred many times. Its antigen is undetermined. CDR3 size: 19 residues. Germline CDR1 and CDR2: SGHRS and YFSETQ. V shed 4 bases, J shed 2 bases, and the junction held 12 bases outside the gene matches. The cDNA was synthesized by 5'RACE incorporating 10-nucleotide random UMIs. Per sequencing run, 15-18 subjects together gave over 170 million TCR-beta sequences. One entry per CDR3 protein results from TCRdb running MiXCR on the 5' RACE reads. The top ten clones hold around 6% of a sample with roughly 100,000 distinct CDR3 sequences, 3.5% of them seen once. Sequenced input: PBMCs. The J gene is TRBJ2-3, the V gene TRBV5-1; 14 bases are a match to TRBD2. The TCR was taken from a woman under 30 with multiple sclerosis. The CDR3 loop is CASSPGLAGGYPYTDTQYF. CDR3 nucleotide sequence: TGCGCCAGCAGCCCAGGACTAGCGGGGGGATACCCCTACACAGATACGCAGTATTTT.